The clone carrying this TCR beta chain was counted between two and nine times. Its antigen is unknown. Using constant-segment primers, 5'RACE produced TCR alpha and TCR beta cDNA libraries carrying sample barcodes and UMIs. TCRdb called the 5' RACE reads again in MiXCR, with one record for every CDR3 protein. The table records over 500,000 distinct CDR3 sequences, roughly 17% of them present only once. The sample comes from a study of T-cell memory formation after mild COVID-19. Study outcomes and limitations: The main location of contracting CD4+ clones was CM and EM, and that of contracting CD8+ clones was EMRA. Contracting clones from day 15 to 85 showed balanced CD4/CD8; later expanders favored CD4+.

Unmatched junction bases numbered 7, after V lost 5 bases and J lost 12 bases. Germline CDR1 reads SGHAT; CDR2 reads FQNNGV. The CDR3 sequence is 12 residues long. The sequence was obtained from an adult woman who had mild COVID-19 (a few samples of this study predate the infection). Cell type and time point are not known. V is TRBV11-2 and J is TRBJ2-7, with 10 bases lining up with TRBD1. What was sequenced was PBMCs or a T cell subset sorted from them (not recorded which). The CDR3 loop is CASSPRRDRGYF. CDR3 nucleotide sequence: TGTGCCAGCAGCCCCCGCCGGGACAGGGGGTACTTC.